The 31 T cell receptor beta chains below were found in one sample sequenced in a study of T cell repertoires in cytomegalovirus infection. MiXCR, run by TCRdb on the reads, gives a single entry per CDR3 protein. The table has about 260,000 distinct CDR3 sequences, 8% to 9.5% seen once. Sequenced input: PBMCs. All receptors derive from a human donor in good health (CMV status not recorded). Some clones in this sample may be carry-over from other donors' samples.

This clonotype was seen repeatedly, ten times or more. The rearrangement links TRBV5-1 to TRBJ2-2; 7 bases agree with TRBD2. This CDR3 is built from 15 residues. Losses at the gene ends were 2 bases for V and 0 bases for J; bases not matched to a gene: 1. CDR1 and CDR2 (germline): SGHRS, YFSETQ. The CDR3 here is CASSFTSANTGELFF. The DNA of the CDR3 is TGCGCCAGCAGCTTCACTAGCGCGAACACCGGGGAGCTGTTTTTT. Full variable domain (rest looked up from reference TRBV5-1 and TRBJ2-2): KAGVTQTPRYLIKTRGQQVTLSCSPISGHRSVSWYQQTPGQGLQFLFEYFSETQRNKGNFPGRFSGRQFSNSRSEMNVSTLELGDSALYLCASSFTSANTGELFFGEGSRLTVL.

This clonotype was recorded at least ten times. The chain recombines TRBV28 with TRBJ2-5; D unresolved. The CDR3 runs 15 residues. V lost 7 bases, J lost 4 bases, and 19 bases lay in between. Germline CDR1 MDHEN, CDR2 SYDVKM. CDR3 sequence reads: CASNRPDLGRETQYF. Here the CDR3 DNA reads TGTGCCAGCAACCGCCCGGACCTAGGAAGAGAGACCCAGTACTTC. The entire variable domain, with the rest obtained from reference TRBV28 and TRBJ2-5, is as follows: DVKVTQSSRYLVKRTGEKVFLECVQDMDHENMFWYRQDPGLGLRLIYFSYDVKMKEKGDIPEGYSVSREKKERFSLILESASTNQTSMYLCASNRPDLGRETQYFGPGTRLLVL.

There are many counts of this clonotype. The rearrangement uses TRBV7-9 and TRBJ2-3; D is undetermined. CDR3 size: 15 residues. The V gene lost 5 bases and the J gene lost 0 bases, with 12 bases spanning the gap. Germline V gives CDR1 SEHNR, CDR2 FQNEAQ (reference sequence). The CDR3 loop is CASSLAVASTDTQYF. Written as DNA, the CDR3 is TGTGCCAGCAGCCTCGCCGTCGCTAGCACAGATACGCAGTATTTT. Full variable domain (outside the CDR3, taken from reference TRBV7-9 and TRBJ2-3): DTGVSQNPRHKITKRGQNVTFRCDPISEHNRLYWYRQTLGQGPEFLTYFQNEAQLEKSRLLSDRFSAERPKGSFSTLEIQRTEQGDSAMYLCASSLAVASTDTQYFGPGTRLTVL.

This clonotype was detected ten times or more. J is TRBJ1-5 and V is TRBV28, with D possibly being TRBD1 (6 bases). The germline V gene encodes CDR1 MDHEN and CDR2 SYDVKM. The CDR3 is made up of 17 amino acids. Trimming stripped 3 bases from V and 2 bases from J, with 17 bases between. CDR3 coding DNA: TGTGCCAGCAGTTTCTCCAGGGGAGATGTCGGCAATCAGCCCCAGCATTTT. It specifies CASSFSRGDVGNQPQHF.

The sample holds many counts of this clonotype. J is TRBJ1-1 and V is TRBV7-9; weak D call: TRBD1 (6 bases). CDR1 is SEHNR and CDR2 is FQNEAQ in the germline V gene (reference sequence). The CDR3 runs 15 residues. The V gene lost 5 bases and the J gene lost 1 base, with 14 bases spanning the gap. As DNA, the CDR3 is TGTGCCAGCAGCCCTGAGGGGGGCGCGAACACTGAAGCTTTCTTT. It encodes CASSPEGGANTEAFF.

This clonotype was seen ten or more times. The chain links TRBV7-2 to TRBJ2-3; the match to TRBD1 covers 7 bases. V shed 0 bases, J shed 9 bases, and the junction held 3 bases outside the gene matches. The germline CDR1 and CDR2 sequences are SGHTA and FQGNSA. The CDR3 consists of 13 residues. The CDR3 DNA reads as TGTGCCAGCAGCTTAGCGCAGGGGGTAACGCAGTATTTT. The encoded protein is CASSLAQGVTQYF.

This clonotype was counted a few times. V usage is TRBV5-3 and J usage is TRBJ1-5; maybe TRBD1 (5 bases). TRBV5-3 has ORF status, its function being uncertain. There are 16 residues in the CDR3. V shed 8 bases and J shed 0 bases, with 18 bases lying between them. This CDR3 reads CASSPGVVHSNQPQHF. The CDR3 DNA sequence: TGTGCCAGCAGCCCGGGGGTGGTCCATAGCAATCAGCCCCAGCATTTT.

This clonotype was observed at least ten times. The chain combines TRBV6-2 or TRBV6-3 with TRBJ2-7, with D perhaps TRBD2 (5 bases). The germline V and J ends were trimmed by 8 bases and 0 bases, with 20 bases remaining between them. The CDR3 has 16 amino acids. CDR1 is MNHEY and CDR2 is SVGEGT in the germline V gene. CDR3 in DNA: TGTGCCAGCCTCCCCGCCCTCGGGGAGAGCTCCTACGAGCAGTACTTC. Its protein product is CASLPALGESSYEQYF.

V and J are TRBV19 and TRBJ2-3, with 8 bases aligning to TRBD1. Germline V gives CDR1 LNHDA, CDR2 SQIVND (reference sequence). Trimming took 7 bases from V and 1 from J; bases not matched to a gene: 4. This CDR3 is built from 14 residues. CDR3 loop: CASKGTGGTDTQYF. CDR3 coding DNA: TGTGCCAGTAAGGGGACAGGAGGCACAGATACGCAGTATTTT.

The V gene is TRBV4-3, the J gene TRBJ1-4; TRBD1 might be the D (5 bases). V lost 3 bases and J 8 bases, leaving 16 bases between the germline ends. The CDR3 has 15 amino acids. CDR1 and CDR2 from the germline V gene are LGHNA and YSLEER. For the CDR3, the DNA is TGCGCCAGCAGCCATGACAATGGGGGTGGCGAAAAACTGTTTTTT. Residues: CASSHDNGGGEKLFF.

This clonotype was seen ten or more times. The chain is built from TRBV19 and TRBJ1-4; the D is unclear. The germline V gene has CDR1 LNHDA and CDR2 SQIVND (reference sequence). The germline V and J ends were trimmed by 5 bases and 7 bases, with 17 bases remaining between them. The CDR3 contains 15 residues. The CDR3 reads CASSDRSSRGEKLFF. The CDR3 DNA sequence: TGTGCCAGTAGTGACCGGTCTTCCCGTGGTGAAAAACTGTTTTTT.

This clonotype was seen at least ten times. V and J are TRBV7-2 and TRBJ1-5; 9 positions match TRBD1. This CDR3 contains 15 residues. Germline V gene sequence: CDR1 SGHTA, CDR2 FQGNSA. V shed 4 bases, J shed 2 bases, and the junction held 3 bases outside the gene matches. The CDR3 reads CASSWTGDRNQPQHF. Here the CDR3 DNA reads TGTGCCAGCAGCTGGACAGGGGACCGCAATCAGCCCCAGCATTTT.

This clonotype was observed many times. The genes are TRBV20-1 and TRBJ2-7; the D call may be TRBD1 or TRBD2 (6 bases each). V was pared by 6 bases and J by 0 bases, with 21 bases between. There are 16 residues in the CDR3. Germline V gene data show CDR1 as DFQATT and CDR2 as SNEGSKA (reference sequence). The CDR3 DNA sequence: TGCAGTGCCTACCGGGACGGGGGCTTTAGCTCCTACGAGCAGTACTTC. Protein: CSAYRDGGFSSYEQYF.

This clonotype showed up many times. V gene TRBV2 combines with J gene TRBJ2-1; TRBD2 aligns across 11 bases. Trimming at V came to 6 bases and at J to 3 bases, leaving 7 bases not matched to a gene. The CDR3 is 16 residues long. Germline V gene data show CDR1 as SNHLY and CDR2 as FYNNEI. In DNA, the CDR3 is TGTGCCAGCAGAGCTTCGGGACTAGCGGACTACAATGAGCAGTTCTTC. It yields the protein CASRASGLADYNEQFF.

At least ten counts were recorded for this clonotype. This chain links TRBV28 with TRBJ1-2, with 8 bases matching TRBD1. V dropped 5 bases and J dropped 2; count of bases not matched to a gene: 4. Germline lookup yields CDR1 MDHEN and CDR2 SYDVKM. There are 14 residues in the CDR3. The CDR3 bases are TGTGCCAGCAGTCGTAGGGACAGGAACTATGGCTACACCTTC. It is translated as CASSRRDRNYGYTF.

In this sample, this clonotype turned up many times. The chain couples TRBV19 to TRBJ1-1; D is uncertain. Deletions cut 3 bases from V and 0 bases from J, with 14 bases between. The CDR3 length is 16 residues. Per germline, CDR1 LNHDA and CDR2 SQIVND (reference sequence). CDR3 protein: CASSIGLFPMNTEAFF. The CDR3 DNA is TGTGCCAGTAGTATTGGTCTCTTCCCTATGAACACTGAAGCTTTCTTT.

This clonotype was detected many times. The rearrangement uses TRBV7-2 and TRBJ1-1; perhaps TRBD1 as D (5 bases). The V end lost 4 bases, the J end lost 10 bases, and 25 bases lay between the germline ends. CDR3 length: 16 residues. The germline CDR1 and CDR2 sequences are SGHTA and FQGNSA. The CDR3 nucleotides read TGTGCCAGCAGCTCCAACCGGGCCAAGGGACGGTCTGGAGCTTTCTTT. It encodes CASSSNRAKGRSGAFF.

As DNA, the CDR3 is TGTGCCAGCAGTGAAGGACCGGGACAGGGGCTCTTCTCTGGGGCCAACGTCCTGACTTTC. Protein product: CASSEGPGQGLFSGANVLTF. This chain connects TRBV25-1 to TRBJ2-6; 10 bases line up with TRBD1. The junction had 10 bases not matched to a gene; V was cut back by 2 bases and J by 0 bases. Germline V lookup: CDR1 MGHDK, CDR2 SYGVNS. CDR3 length: 20 amino acids.

In its sample, this clonotype was seen a few times. The V gene is TRBV19, the J gene TRBJ1-4; D possibly corresponds to TRBD1 (5 bases). The CDR3 is made up of 13 amino acids. V was trimmed by 5 bases and J by 5 bases, leaving 9 bases between them. Germline V gene data show CDR1 as LNHDA and CDR2 as SQIVND (reference sequence). This chain's CDR3 is CASSWGENEKLFF. The CDR3 DNA reads TGTGCCAGTAGTTGGGGGGAGAATGAAAAACTGTTTTTT.

In this sample, this clonotype turned up a few times. The chain links TRBV20-1 to TRBJ1-6; unclear D gene. Between the trimmed V and J ends, which lost 1 base and 9 bases, there was a span of 13 bases. The CDR3 covers 14 residues. Germline CDR1 reads DFQATT; CDR2 reads SNEGSKA (reference sequence). This chain's CDR3 is CSARGAGLGSPLHF. CDR3 in DNA: TGCAGTGCTAGAGGGGCAGGACTGGGTTCACCCCTCCACTTT.

The table lists this clonotype with many counts. The chain recombines TRBV28 with TRBJ1-1, with D tentatively TRBD1 (6 bases). Trimming left V 4 bases short and J 4 bases short, with 16 bases between. CDR1 is MDHEN and CDR2 is SYDVKM in the germline V gene. The CDR3 loop spans 15 amino acids. For the CDR3, the DNA is TGTGCCAGCAGTTCGGGGGCCTCCCTGGGCACTGAAGCTTTCTTT. Encoded protein: CASSSGASLGTEAFF.

This chain connects TRBV5-4 to TRBJ1-2, with unresolved D. V gave up 3 bases and J gave up 6 bases, with 15 bases separating them. The germline CDR1 and CDR2 sequences are SGHNT and YYREEE (reference sequence). The CDR3 has 14 residues. CDR3 amino acids: CASSWGGSGNGYTF. CDR3 in DNA: TGTGCCAGCAGCTGGGGAGGGAGCGGGAATGGCTACACCTTC.

This clonotype was picked up many times. The chain has TRBV7-3 and TRBJ1-6, with D tentatively TRBD1 (6 bases). The V end lost 5 bases, the J end lost 6 bases, and 14 bases lay between the germline ends. Germline V lookup: CDR1 SGHTA, CDR2 FQGTGA. CDR3 length: 15 amino acids. CDR3 region: CASSQGTGRNSPLHF. The CDR3, as DNA: TGTGCCAGCAGCCAGGGGACGGGGCGTAATTCACCCCTCCACTTT.

This clonotype was observed at least ten times. This chain uses TRBV7-8 with TRBJ2-3; D gene unclear. V was shortened by 5 bases and J by 1 base, with 16 bases between the two germline ends. The CDR3 is 16 amino acids. Germline CDR1 and CDR2: SGHVS and FQNEAQ. CDR3 amino acids: CASSPLVSGGTDTQYF. The DNA of the CDR3 is TGTGCCAGCAGCCCGCTCGTATCGGGCGGCACAGATACGCAGTATTTT. Filled out from reference TRBV7-8 and TRBJ2-3, the complete variable domain reads GAGVSQSPRYKVAKRGQDVALRCDPISGHVSLFWYQQALGQGPEFLTYFQNEAQLDKSGLPSDRFFAERPEGSVSTLKIQRTQQEDSAVYLCASSPLVSGGTDTQYFGPGTRLTVL.

This clonotype occurred many times. This sequence joins TRBV7-9 and TRBJ1-5, with 7 bases lining up with TRBD1. V was pared by 5 bases and J by 7 bases, with 8 bases of the junction left unmatched. The germline V gene has CDR1 SEHNR and CDR2 FQNEAQ (reference sequence). The CDR3 length is 14 residues. The CDR3 sequence is CASSPGGPRQPQHF. In DNA, the CDR3 is TGTGCCAGCAGCCCAGGGGGTCCTCGGCAGCCCCAGCATTTT.

This clonotype was counted many times. The V call is TRBV7-2, the J call TRBJ2-7; no reliable D call. The CDR3 is made up of 11 amino acids. CDR1 is SGHTA, CDR2 FQGNSA, per germline. V lost 5 bases and J lost 6, with 8 bases in between. As DNA, the CDR3 is TGTGCCAGCAGCCTCGAGGTCGAGCAGTACTTC. Translating it yields CASSLEVEQYF.

With respect to this clonotype: One end of the junction varies from germline; a read error may be responsible. The chain couples TRBV5-1 to TRBJ2-2; possible D gene TRBD2, 5 bases. The CDR3 totals 13 residues. Germline assignment: CDR1 SGHRS and CDR2 YFSETQ. The CDR3 region has the DNA TGCGCCAGCAGCTTGTTTGACACCGGGGAGCTGTCTTTT. This sequence encodes CASSLFDTGELSF.

This clonotype appeared many times. J is TRBJ2-3 and V is TRBV9, with 9 bases aligning to TRBD2. Trimming removed 0 bases from V and 2 bases from J; junction bases left unmatched: 7. The CDR3 runs to 17 residues. In germline, CDR1 is SGDLS, CDR2 YYNGEE. The CDR3 sequence is CASSVDPAGGPTDTQYF. CDR3 DNA sequence: TGTGCCAGCAGCGTAGACCCAGCGGGGGGACCCACAGATACGCAGTATTTT.

This clonotype occurred many times. This CDR3 reads CASSKQGPYGYTF. CDR3 nucleotides: TGTGCCAGTAGTAAACAGGGGCCTTATGGCTACACCTTC. The chain recombines TRBV19 with TRBJ1-2; TRBD1 matches 7 bases. CDR3 size: 13 residues. Losses at the gene ends were 4 bases for V and 5 bases for J; bases not matched to a gene: 4. The germline CDR1 and CDR2 sequences are LNHDA and SQIVND (reference sequence).

This clonotype has a count of ten or more. V gene TRBV7-2 combines with J gene TRBJ2-1; tentative D call: TRBD2 (5 bases). CDR1 SGHTA and CDR2 FQGNSA come from the germline V gene. The CDR3 contains 14 residues. The V end lost 5 bases, the J end lost 4 bases, and 12 bases lay between the germline ends. The CDR3 region is CASSPPGFYNEQFF. For the CDR3, the DNA is TGTGCCAGCAGCCCACCGGGATTTTACAATGAGCAGTTCTTC.

This clonotype turned up a few times. The chain recombines TRBV6-1 with TRBJ2-1; the match to TRBD2 covers 10 bases. The CDR3 extends over 15 amino acids. The trim removed 6 bases at V and 5 bases at J, leaving 7 bases unmatched. CDR1 and CDR2 (germline): MNHNS, SASEGT. The CDR3: CASRRVLAGDNEQFF. For the CDR3, the DNA is TGTGCCAGCAGGAGAGTTCTAGCGGGAGACAATGAGCAGTTCTTC.